A single sample is the source of the 5 T cell receptor beta chains below, sequenced in a study of T-cell reconstitution after alpha-beta-depleted transplantation in children. Preparation of the TCRbeta library used unique molecular identifiers. MiXCR was run by TCRdb on the PCR reads, yielding one entry per CDR3 protein. The sample gives 250,000 to 300,000 distinct CDR3 sequences, approximately 10% of which show up once; about a quarter is in the top ten. Sequencing was performed on peripheral blood, taken 180 days after TCRalphabeta/CD19-depleted stem cell transplant. Receptor source: a male patient between 2 and 9 years old who had a stem cell transplant for chronic granulomatous disease, so the T cells may come from the graft donor.

This clonotype was seen repeatedly, ten times or more. CDR3 loop: CSVEGRGQTSSGSYEQYF. The CDR3 DNA is TGCAGCGTTGAAGGGAGAGGACAGACCTCCTCGGGCTCCTACGAGCAGTACTTC. The V and J genes are TRBV29-1 and TRBJ2-7; a possible D gene is TRBD1 (6 bases). V dropped 1 base and J dropped 0 bases, with 22 bases sitting between them. The CDR3 is 18 amino acids. Germline V CDR1 and CDR2: SQVTM, ANQGSEA.

This clonotype was seen many times. This chain uses TRBV4-3 with TRBJ2-4, with D perhaps TRBD1 (5 bases). Germline values: CDR1 LGHNA, CDR2 YSLEER. This CDR3 contains 17 residues. Between the trimmed V and J ends, which lost 0 bases and 0 bases, there was a span of 12 bases. CDR3 coding DNA: TGCGCCAGCAGCCAAGATGTAGGGGAACTAGCCAAAAACATTCAGTACTTC. This codes for CASSQDVGELAKNIQYF.

In this sample, this clonotype turned up many times. J is TRBJ2-1 and V is TRBV9; 7 bases fit TRBD2. V dropped 4 bases and J dropped 6; count of bases not matched to a gene: 7. Germline assignment: CDR1 SGDLS and CDR2 YYNGEE. CDR3 length: 14 residues. The CDR3 spells CASSTSGVTNEQFF. CDR3 in DNA: TGTGCCAGCAGCACCAGCGGGGTAACCAATGAGCAGTTCTTC.

In its sample, this clonotype was seen many times. V usage is TRBV7-8 and J usage is TRBJ2-3, with 8 bases fitting TRBD1. J gave up 0 bases and V 5 bases, and 10 bases lay outside the gene matches. CDR1 is SGHVS, CDR2 FQNEAQ, per germline. The CDR3 is 17 residues long. The CDR3 DNA is TGTGCCAGCAGCCCCCGGACAGGGCGGACTAGCACAGATACGCAGTATTTT. It codes for CASSPRTGRTSTDTQYF.

At least ten counts were recorded for this clonotype. The V and J genes are TRBV15 and TRBJ2-7, with D possibly matching TRBD2 (8 bases). The CDR3 covers 18 residues. The germline V gene has CDR1 LNHNV and CDR2 YYDKDF (reference sequence). V shed 5 bases and J shed 3 bases, with 26 bases lying between them. CDR3 in DNA: TGTGCCACCAGCCCCCACCCTACTACGGGAGGGACAGACTACGAGCAGTACTTC. This codes for CATSPHPTTGGTDYEQYF.